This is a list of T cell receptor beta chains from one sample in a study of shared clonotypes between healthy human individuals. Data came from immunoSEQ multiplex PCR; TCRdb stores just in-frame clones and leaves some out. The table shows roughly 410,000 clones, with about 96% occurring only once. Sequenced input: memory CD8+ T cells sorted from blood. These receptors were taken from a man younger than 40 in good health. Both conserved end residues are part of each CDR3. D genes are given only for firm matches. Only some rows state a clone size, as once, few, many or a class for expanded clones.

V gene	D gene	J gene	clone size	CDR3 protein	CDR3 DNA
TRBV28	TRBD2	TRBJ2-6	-	CASSHDPPGTSGSGANVLTF	TGTGCCAGCAGTCACGACCCCCCGGGGACTAGCGGGTCTGGGGCCAACGTCCTGACTTTC
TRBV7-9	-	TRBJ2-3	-	CASSLSSRADTQYF	TGTGCCAGCAGCTTATCAAGTCGGGCAGATACGCAGTATTTT
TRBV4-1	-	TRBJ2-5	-	CASSSLASGETQYF	TGCGCCAGCAGCTCTTTAGCGAGCGGAGAGACCCAGTACTTC
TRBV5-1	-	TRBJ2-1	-	CASSLVLRGVYNEQFF	TGCGCCAGCAGCTTGGTTTTGCGGGGCGTCTACAATGAGCAGTTCTTC
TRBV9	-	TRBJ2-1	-	CASSVDGPIGEQFF	TGTGCCAGCAGCGTAGACGGGCCCATCGGTGAGCAGTTCTTC
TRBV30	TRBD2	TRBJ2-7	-	CAWSVGGSRGEQYF	TGTGCCTGGAGTGTAGGCGGGAGTCGTGGCGAGCAGTACTTC
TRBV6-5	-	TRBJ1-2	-	CASSYSRLQGGYGYTF	TGTGCCAGCAGTTACTCACGATTACAGGGAGGTTATGGCTACACCTTC
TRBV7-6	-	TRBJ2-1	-	CASSLFPGADNEQFF	TGTGCCAGCAGCTTGTTTCCTGGGGCTGACAATGAGCAGTTCTTC
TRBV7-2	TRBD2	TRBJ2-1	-	CASSPRTSGKNNEQFF	TGTGCCAGCAGCCCCCGAACTAGCGGAAAAAACAATGAGCAGTTCTTC
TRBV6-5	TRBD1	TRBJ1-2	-	CASSYLDRPYYGYTF	TGTGCCAGCAGTTACTTGGACAGGCCCTATTATGGCTACACCTTC
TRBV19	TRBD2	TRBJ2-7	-	CASTPREGEQYF	TGTGCCAGTACCCCTCGGGAGGGGGAGCAGTACTTC
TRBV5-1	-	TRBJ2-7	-	CASNLGWTRTYEQYF	TGCGCCAGCAATCTAGGATGGACCAGAACCTACGAGCAGTACTTC
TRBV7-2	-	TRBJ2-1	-	CASSLGTYNEQFF	TGTGCCAGCAGCTTAGGGACTTACAATGAGCAGTTCTTC
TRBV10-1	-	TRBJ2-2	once	CASSECSGADTGELFF	TGCGCCAGCAGTGAGTGTTCGGGAGCCGACACCGGGGAGCTGTTTTTT
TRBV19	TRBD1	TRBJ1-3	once	CASSPWTGALSGNTIYF	TGTGCCAGTAGCCCTTGGACAGGGGCGCTCTCTGGAAACACCATATATTTT
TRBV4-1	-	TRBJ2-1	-	CASSQVQVPYNEQFF	TGCGCCAGCAGCCAAGTACAGGTGCCCTACAATGAGCAGTTCTTC
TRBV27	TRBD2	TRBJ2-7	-	CASSFWGGSGYEQYF	TGTGCCAGCAGTTTCTGGGGCGGGAGCGGTTACGAGCAGTACTTC
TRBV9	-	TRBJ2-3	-	CASSVGGRWDTDTQYF	TGTGCCAGCAGCGTAGGGGGTAGGTGGGACACAGATACGCAGTATTTT
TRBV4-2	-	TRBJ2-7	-	CASSQEPSVGYEQYF	TGTGCCAGCAGCCAAGAACCTAGCGTCGGATACGAGCAGTACTTC
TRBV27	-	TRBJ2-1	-	CASSPGVQEFF	TGTGCCAGCAGTCCCGGGGTACAGGAGTTCTTC
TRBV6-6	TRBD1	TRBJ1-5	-	CASVPTGRNQPQHF	TGTGCCAGCGTTCCGACAGGGAGGAATCAGCCCCAGCATTTT
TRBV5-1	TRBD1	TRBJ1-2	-	CASSLGQGRNYGYTF	TGCGCCAGCAGCTTGGGACAGGGCCGTAACTATGGCTACACCTTC
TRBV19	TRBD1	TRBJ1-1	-	CASRQWTGLNTEAFF	TGTGCCAGTAGACAGTGGACAGGCCTGAACACTGAAGCTTTCTTT
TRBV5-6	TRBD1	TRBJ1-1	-	CASSSVGTGGTEAFF	TGTGCCAGCAGCTCCGTTGGGACAGGGGGCACTGAAGCTTTCTTT
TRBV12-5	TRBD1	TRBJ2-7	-	CASGLQGYEQYF	TGTGCTAGTGGTCTACAGGGGTACGAGCAGTACTTC
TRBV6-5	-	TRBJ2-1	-	CASTRTANNEQFF	TGTGCCAGCACCCGGACCGCGAACAATGAGCAGTTCTTC
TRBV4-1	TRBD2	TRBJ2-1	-	CASSQSGLAVLNEQFF	TGCGCCAGCAGCCAATCGGGACTAGCGGTACTCAATGAGCAGTTCTTC
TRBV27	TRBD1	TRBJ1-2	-	CASSLKNRGTLGYTF	TGTGCCAGCAGTTTGAAGAACAGGGGAACTCTTGGCTACACCTTC
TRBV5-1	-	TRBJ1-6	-	CASSLQGSPLHF	TGCGCCAGCAGCTTACAGGGTTCACCCCTCCACTTT
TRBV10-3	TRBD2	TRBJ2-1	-	CAICPGGSGYNEQFF	TGTGCCATCTGTCCGGGCGGGAGTGGTTACAATGAGCAGTTCTTC
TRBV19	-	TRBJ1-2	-	CASSLRTNRRGMEKNYGYTF	TGTGCCAGTAGTCTTCGAACGAACAGGAGGGGGATGGAGAAGAACTATGGCTACACCTTC
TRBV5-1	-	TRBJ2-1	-	CASSRVNEQFF	TGCGCCAGCAGCAGGGTCAATGAGCAGTTCTTC
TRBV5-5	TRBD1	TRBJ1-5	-	CASSLVAADRVQPQHF	TGTGCCAGCAGCTTGGTAGCGGCGGACAGGGTGCAGCCCCAGCATTTT
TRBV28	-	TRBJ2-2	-	CASQRGLTGELFF	TGTGCCAGCCAACGGGGGCTCACCGGGGAGCTGTTTTTT
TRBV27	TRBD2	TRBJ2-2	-	CASSALLLAGFTGELFF	TGTGCCAGCAGTGCCCTCCTTCTAGCGGGATTCACCGGGGAGCTGTTTTTT
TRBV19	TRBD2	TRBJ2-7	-	CASSMRGLAGGSYEQYF	TGTGCCAGTAGTATGAGGGGACTAGCGGGAGGCTCCTACGAGCAGTACTTC
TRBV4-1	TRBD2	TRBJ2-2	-	CASSRLASGQNTGELFF	TGCGCCAGCAGCCGCTTGGCTAGCGGACAGAACACCGGGGAGCTGTTTTTT
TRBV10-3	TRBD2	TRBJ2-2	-	CAIRTSGNTGELFF	TGTGCCATCAGGACTAGCGGGAACACCGGGGAGCTGTTTTTT
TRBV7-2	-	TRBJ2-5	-	CASSLGYQETQYF	TGTGCCAGCAGCTTGGGATACCAAGAGACCCAGTACTTC
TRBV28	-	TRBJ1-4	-	CASASGTGYEKLFF	TGTGCCAGCGCTAGCGGGACGGGCTATGAAAAACTGTTTTTT
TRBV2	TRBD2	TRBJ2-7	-	CAGQREGPSEQYF	TGTGCCGGGCAGCGGGAGGGCCCGTCCGAGCAGTACTTC
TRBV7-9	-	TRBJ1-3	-	CASSYRESESGNTIYF	TGTGCCAGCAGCTACAGGGAATCCGAATCTGGAAACACCATATATTTT
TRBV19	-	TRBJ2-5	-	CASSISRSKETQYF	TGTGCCAGTAGTATCTCGCGCAGCAAAGAGACCCAGTACTTC
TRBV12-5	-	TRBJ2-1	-	CASGRQYNEQFF	TGTGCTAGTGGTAGACAGTACAATGAGCAGTTCTTC
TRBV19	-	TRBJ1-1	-	CASSIGQTAFAEAFF	TGTGCCAGTAGTATAGGTCAGACTGCTTTCGCTGAAGCTTTCTTT
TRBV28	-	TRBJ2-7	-	CASRTQGPYEQYF	TGTGCCAGCAGGACACAGGGTCCCTACGAGCAGTACTTC